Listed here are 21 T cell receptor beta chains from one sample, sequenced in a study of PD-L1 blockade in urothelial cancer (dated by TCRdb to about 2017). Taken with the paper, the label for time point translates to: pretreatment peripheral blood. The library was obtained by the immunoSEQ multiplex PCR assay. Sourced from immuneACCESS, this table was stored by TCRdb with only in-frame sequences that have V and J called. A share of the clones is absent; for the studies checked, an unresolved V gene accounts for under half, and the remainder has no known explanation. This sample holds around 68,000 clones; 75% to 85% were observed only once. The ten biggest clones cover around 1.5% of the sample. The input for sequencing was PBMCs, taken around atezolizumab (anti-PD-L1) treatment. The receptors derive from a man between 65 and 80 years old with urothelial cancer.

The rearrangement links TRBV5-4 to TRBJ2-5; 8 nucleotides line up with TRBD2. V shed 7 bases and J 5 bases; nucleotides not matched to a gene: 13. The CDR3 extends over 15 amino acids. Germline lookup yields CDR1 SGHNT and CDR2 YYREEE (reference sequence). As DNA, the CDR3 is TGTGCCAGCTTCAACTCCAGCGGGAGTAGGGAGACCCAGTACTTC. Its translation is CASFNSSGSRETQYF. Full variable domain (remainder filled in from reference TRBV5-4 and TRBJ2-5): ETGVTQSPTHLIKTRGQQVTLRCSSQSGHNTVSWYQQALGQGPQFIFQYYREEENGRGNFPPRFSGLQFPNYSSELNVNALELDDSALYLCASFNSSGSRETQYFGPGTRLLVL.

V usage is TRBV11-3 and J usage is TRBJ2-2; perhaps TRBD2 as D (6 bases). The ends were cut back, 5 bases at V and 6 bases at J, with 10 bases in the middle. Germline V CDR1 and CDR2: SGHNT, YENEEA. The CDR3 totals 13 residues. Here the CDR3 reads CASSVGGAGELFF. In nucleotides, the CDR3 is TGTGCCAGCAGCGTGGGAGGAGCCGGGGAGCTGTTTTTT.

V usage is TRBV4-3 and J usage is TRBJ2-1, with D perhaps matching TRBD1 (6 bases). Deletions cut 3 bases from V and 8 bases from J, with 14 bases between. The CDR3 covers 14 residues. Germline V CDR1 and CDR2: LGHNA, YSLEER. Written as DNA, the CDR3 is TGCGCCAGCAGCCAGGAGGACAGTATCGATGAGCAGTTCTTC. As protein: CASSQEDSIDEQFF.

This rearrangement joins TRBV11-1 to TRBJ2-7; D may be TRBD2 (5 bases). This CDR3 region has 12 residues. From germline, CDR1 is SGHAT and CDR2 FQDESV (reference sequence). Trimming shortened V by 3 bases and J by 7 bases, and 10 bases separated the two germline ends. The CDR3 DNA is TGTGCCAGCAGCTTTCAGACTAAGGAGCAGTACTTC. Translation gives CASSFQTKEQYF.

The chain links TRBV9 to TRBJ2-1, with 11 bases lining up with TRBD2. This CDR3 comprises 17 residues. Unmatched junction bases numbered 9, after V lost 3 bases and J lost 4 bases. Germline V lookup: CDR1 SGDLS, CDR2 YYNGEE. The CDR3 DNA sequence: TGTGCCAGCAGCGCCCCACAGGGACTAGCGGATTACAATGAGCAGTTCTTC. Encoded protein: CASSAPQGLADYNEQFF.

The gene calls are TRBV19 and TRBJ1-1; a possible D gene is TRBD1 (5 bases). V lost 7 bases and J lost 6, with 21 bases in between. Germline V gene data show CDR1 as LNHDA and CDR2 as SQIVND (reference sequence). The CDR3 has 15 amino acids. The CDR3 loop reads CASTHLGPGYSEAFF. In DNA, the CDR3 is TGTGCCAGTACCCATCTAGGGCCAGGGTATTCTGAAGCTTTCTTT. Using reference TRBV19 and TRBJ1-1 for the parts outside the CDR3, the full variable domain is DGGITQSPKYLFRKEGQNVTLSCEQNLNHDAMYWYRQDPGQGLRLIYYSQIVNDFQKGDIAEGYSVSREKKESFPLTVTSAQKNPTAFYLCASTHLGPGYSEAFFGQGTRLTVV.

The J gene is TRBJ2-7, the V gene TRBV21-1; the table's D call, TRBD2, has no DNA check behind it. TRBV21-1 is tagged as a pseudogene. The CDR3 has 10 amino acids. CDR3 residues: CASSKVESLV. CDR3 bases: TGTGCCAGCAGCAAAGTAGAGAGTTTAGTC.

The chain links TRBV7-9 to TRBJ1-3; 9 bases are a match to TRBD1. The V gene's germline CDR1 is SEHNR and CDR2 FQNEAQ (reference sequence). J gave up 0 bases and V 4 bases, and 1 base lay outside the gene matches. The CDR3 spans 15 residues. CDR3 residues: CASSWTGVSGNTIYF. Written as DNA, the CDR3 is TGTGCCAGCAGCTGGACAGGGGTCTCTGGAAACACCATATATTTT.

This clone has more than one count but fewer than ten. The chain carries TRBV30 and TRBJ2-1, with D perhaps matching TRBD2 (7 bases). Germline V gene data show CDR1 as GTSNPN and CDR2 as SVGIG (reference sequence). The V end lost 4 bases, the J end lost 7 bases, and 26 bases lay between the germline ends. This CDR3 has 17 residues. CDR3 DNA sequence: TGTGCCTGGATCCCCGAGGGGGGGGATTACGTAGGGAATGAGCAGTTCTTC. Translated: CAWIPEGGDYVGNEQFF.

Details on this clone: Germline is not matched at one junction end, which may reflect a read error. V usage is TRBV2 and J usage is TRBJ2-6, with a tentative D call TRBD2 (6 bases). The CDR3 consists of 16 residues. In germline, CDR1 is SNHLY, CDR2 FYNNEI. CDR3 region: CASSESMTGGANVLTF. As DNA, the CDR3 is TGTGCCAGCAGTGAATCGATGACCGGAGGGGCCAACGTCCTAACTTTC.

CDR3 DNA sequence: TGCGCCAGCAGTAGCCAGAACACTGAAGCTTTCTTT. Protein product: CASSSQNTEAFF. The genes are TRBV10-2 and TRBJ1-1; no firm D call. The CDR3 spans 12 residues. The V gene lost 5 bases and the J gene lost 1 base, with 5 bases spanning the gap. Germline V CDR1 and CDR2: WSHSY, SAAADI.

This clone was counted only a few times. The CDR3 reads CASSLGSGFYEQYF. In nucleotides, the CDR3 is TGTGCCAGCAGCTTGGGCTCAGGTTTCTACGAGCAGTACTTC. The gene calls are TRBV7-9 and TRBJ2-7; the D is unclear. The V gene's germline CDR1 is SEHNR and CDR2 FQNEAQ (reference sequence). The V end was cut by 3 bases, the J end by 3 bases, with 12 bases between. The CDR3 covers 14 residues.

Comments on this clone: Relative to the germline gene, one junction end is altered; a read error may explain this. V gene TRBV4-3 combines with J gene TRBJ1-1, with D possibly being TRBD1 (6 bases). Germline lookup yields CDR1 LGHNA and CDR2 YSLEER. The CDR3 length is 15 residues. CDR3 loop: CASSPTHRANNEAFF. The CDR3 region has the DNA TGCGCCAGCAGCCCGACCCACAGGGCCAACAATGAAGCTTTCTTT.

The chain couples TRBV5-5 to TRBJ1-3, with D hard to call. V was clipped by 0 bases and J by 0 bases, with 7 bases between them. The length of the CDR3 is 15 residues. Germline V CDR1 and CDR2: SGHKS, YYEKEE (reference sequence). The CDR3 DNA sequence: TGTGCCAGCAGCTTGGTATGGAGCTCTGGAAACACCATATATTTT. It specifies CASSLVWSSGNTIYF.

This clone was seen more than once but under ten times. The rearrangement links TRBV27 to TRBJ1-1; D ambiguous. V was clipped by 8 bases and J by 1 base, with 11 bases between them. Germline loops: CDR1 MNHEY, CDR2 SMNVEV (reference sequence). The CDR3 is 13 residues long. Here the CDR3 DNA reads TGTGCCAGCTTCACACGCAGGAACACTGAAGCTTTCTTT. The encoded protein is CASFTRRNTEAFF.

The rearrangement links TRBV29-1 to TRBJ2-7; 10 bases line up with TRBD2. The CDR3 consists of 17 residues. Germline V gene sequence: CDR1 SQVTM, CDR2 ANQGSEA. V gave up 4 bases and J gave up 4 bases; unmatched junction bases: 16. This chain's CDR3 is CSVVPRTSGRGGYEQYF. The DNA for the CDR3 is TGCAGCGTTGTTCCTCGGACTAGCGGCAGAGGTGGGTACGAGCAGTACTTC.

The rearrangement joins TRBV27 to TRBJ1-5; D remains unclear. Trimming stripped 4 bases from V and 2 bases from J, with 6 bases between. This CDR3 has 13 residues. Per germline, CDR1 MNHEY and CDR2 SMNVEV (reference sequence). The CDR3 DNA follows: TGTGCCAGCAGTTACAGAGGCAATCAGCCCCAGCATTTT. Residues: CASSYRGNQPQHF.

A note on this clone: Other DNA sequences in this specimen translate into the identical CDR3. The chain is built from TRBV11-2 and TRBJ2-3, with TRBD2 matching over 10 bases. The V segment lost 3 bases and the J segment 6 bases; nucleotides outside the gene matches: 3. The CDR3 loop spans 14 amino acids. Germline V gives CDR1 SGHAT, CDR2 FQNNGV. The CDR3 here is CASSFLAGADTQYF. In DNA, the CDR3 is TGTGCCAGCAGCTTCCTAGCGGGAGCGGATACGCAGTATTTT.

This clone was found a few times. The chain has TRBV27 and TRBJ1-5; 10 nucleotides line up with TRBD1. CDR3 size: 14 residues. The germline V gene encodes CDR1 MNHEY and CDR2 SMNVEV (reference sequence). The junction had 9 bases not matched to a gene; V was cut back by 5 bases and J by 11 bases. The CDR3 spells CASSAGTGASSQHF. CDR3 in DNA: TGTGCCAGCAGTGCCGGGACAGGGGCAAGTTCCCAGCATTTT.

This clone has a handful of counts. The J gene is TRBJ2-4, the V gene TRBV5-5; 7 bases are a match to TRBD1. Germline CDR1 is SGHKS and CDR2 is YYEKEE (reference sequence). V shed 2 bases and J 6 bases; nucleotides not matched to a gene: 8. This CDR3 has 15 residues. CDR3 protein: CASSFTGDLRNIQYF. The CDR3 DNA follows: TGTGCCAGCAGCTTCACAGGGGACCTGAGAAACATTCAGTACTTC. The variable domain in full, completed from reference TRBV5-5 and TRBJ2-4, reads DAGVTQSPTHLIKTRGQQVTLRCSPISGHKSVSWYQQVLGQGPQFIFQYYEKEERGRGNFPDRFSARQFPNYSSELNVNALLLGDSALYLCASSFTGDLRNIQYFGAGTRLSVL.

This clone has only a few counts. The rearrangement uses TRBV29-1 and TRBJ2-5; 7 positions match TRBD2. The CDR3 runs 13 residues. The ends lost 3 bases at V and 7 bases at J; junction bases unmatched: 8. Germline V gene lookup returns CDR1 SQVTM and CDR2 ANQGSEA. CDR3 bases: TGCAGCGTTGATGGTCGGCAGCGGGGGACCCAGTACTTC. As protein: CSVDGRQRGTQYF. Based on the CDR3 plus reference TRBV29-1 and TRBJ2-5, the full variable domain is SAVISQKPSRDICQRGTSLTIQCQVDSQVTMMFWYRQQPGQSLTLIATANQGSEATYESGFVIDKFPISRPNLTFSTLTVSNMSPEDSSIYLCSVDGRQRGTQYFGPGTRLLVL.